The text below deals with one TCR beta chain. Its cognate antigen is unknown. This sample stems from a study of T cell responses to AZD1222 COVID-19 vaccine. Study-level information: Second doses at about 4 or about 12 weeks were pooled. Findings of the study overall: Reportedly, nearly half of unique spike TCRs recognized epitopes outside B.1.351/B.1.1.7 mutations. None of the repertoires were sampled until the peak T cell response had passed.

Method: immunoSEQ multiplex PCR; TCRdb's copy keeps in-frame clones and lacks some. The sample shows 180,000 or so clones, approximately 86% of them seen only once. The V end lost 9 bases, the J end lost 1 base, and 16 bases lay between the germline ends. CDR1 is MNHEY, CDR2 SVGAGI, per germline. The CDR3 extends over 14 amino acids. This material consisted of peripheral blood, taken on day 0 of AZD1222 vaccination. This sequence was found in an adult in good health. This chain connects TRBV6-5 to TRBJ2-7; the D gene is possibly TRBD1 (5 bases). The chain's CDR3 is CARFTGALSYEQYF. The CDR3, as DNA: TGTGCCAGATTCACTGGGGCCCTTTCCTACGAGCAGTACTTC.